The present TCR beta chain was sequenced within a study of blood T cell repertoires in COVID-19. Measured with immunoSEQ multiplex PCR; TCRdb has only the in-frame clones, and not every one. The sample has around 56,000 clones, more than 70% seen once. In germline, CDR1 is SGHTA, CDR2 FQGNSA. The CDR3 loop spans 15 amino acids. Unmatched junction bases numbered 7, after V lost 5 bases and J lost 4 bases. V and J are TRBV7-2 and TRBJ1-3, with 8 bases identical to TRBD1. This receptor was identified in a human donor in a cohort sampled during active COVID-19. The sequencing sample was made of peripheral blood. The chain's CDR3 is CASSPRTGFGNTIYF. The CDR3 DNA is TGTGCCAGCAGCCCCCGGACAGGGTTCGGAAACACCATATATTTT.